This T cell receptor (beta chain) was captured by sequencing in a study of OX40 agonist ivuxolimab in advanced cancers. Study as a whole: Averaging approximately 60 years in age, with a range of roughly 23 to 80, the cohort was approximately 83% male.

Germline V lookup: CDR1 SGHTA, CDR2 FQGNSA. V was pared by 3 bases and J by 0 bases, with 11 bases between. This CDR3 comprises 16 residues. Notes on this clone: What it recognizes is unknown.

Study-level results: CD4+ and CD8+ blood T cells expanded clonally by week 6 at 0.1 to 3.0 mg/kg.

Only in-frame clones appear in the TCRdb table, and some are missing; sequencing was by immunoSEQ multiplex PCR. Of approximately 88,000 clones detected, approximately 90% appear once; the ten largest clones hold under 0.9%. V and J are TRBV7-2 and TRBJ2-2; no firm D call. The receptor comes from an adult with an advanced solid tumor such as melanoma, head and neck, liver or kidney cancer. The material sequenced was CD4+ or CD8+ T cells sorted from blood, taken in a trial of the OX40 agonist ivuxolimab. CDR3 sequence (DNA): TGTGCCAGCAGCTTTTCGGTGACGGCGAACACCGGGGAGCTGTTTTTT. The encoded protein is CASSFSVTANTGELFF.